This TCR beta chain was retrieved from a study of blood T cell repertoires in COVID-19. The overall study: COVID-19 samples collected from the United States, Italy and Spain covered acute and convalescent phases. PBMCs, B-cell-depleted T cells, or T cells provided the cDNA or gDNA that made up the material.

Assay used: immunoSEQ multiplex PCR; TCRdb lists only in-frame clones, some missing. The sample gives about 180,000 clones, roughly 80% of which show up once; approximately 15% is in the top ten. This study enrolled people aged about 18 to 100 from about two dozen US geographic areas. CDR3 size: 15 residues. Germline V gene lookup returns CDR1 LNHDA and CDR2 SQIVND (reference sequence). Trimming stripped 3 bases from V and 4 bases from J, with 15 bases between. The origin of this receptor is a man aged 60 to 69 who had been exposed to COVID-19. The chain is built from TRBV19 and TRBJ1-1; a possible D gene is TRBD1 (5 bases). What was sequenced was PBMCs or T cells enriched from blood (not recorded which). The CDR3 spells CASSMGQMGGTEAFF. DNA of the CDR3: TGTGCCAGTAGTATGGGGCAGATGGGGGGCACTGAAGCTTTCTTT.